The 26 T cell receptor beta chains given below trace back to one sample, sequenced in a study of T-cell reconstitution after alpha-beta-depleted transplantation in children. The TCRbeta library incorporated unique molecular identifiers. TCRdb analysed the PCR reads with MiXCR anew, one entry per CDR3 protein. The sample shows about 72,000 distinct CDR3 sequences, 6% to 8% of them seen only once. The sample was PBMCs from the stem cell graft donor, taken from the stem cell graft. These receptors all come from a human donor who donated a stem cell graft to a child with acute lymphoblastic leukemia.

This clonotype occurred many times. The chain joins TRBV7-2 to TRBJ1-1; D may be TRBD1 (5 bases). There are 14 residues in the CDR3. Trimming cost V 3 bases and J 1 base, with 9 bases left between them. The germline V gene encodes CDR1 SGHTA and CDR2 FQGNSA. CDR3 amino acids: CASSLDGTNTEAFF. The DNA for the CDR3 is TGTGCCAGCAGCTTGGATGGGACGAACACTGAAGCTTTCTTT. Drawing the rest from reference TRBV7-2 and TRBJ1-1, the complete variable domain is GAGVSQSPSNKVTEKGKDVELRCDPISGHTALYWYRQSLGQGLEFLIYFQGNSAPDKSGLPSDRFSAERTGGSVSTLTIQRTQQEDSAVYLCASSLDGTNTEAFFGQGTRLTVV.

V is TRBV7-3 and J is TRBJ2-1; TRBD2 matches at 10 bases. CDR3 size: 17 residues. V shed 4 bases, J shed 1 base, and the junction held 7 bases outside the gene matches. Per the germline V gene, CDR1 is SGHTA and CDR2 is FQGTGA. CDR3: CASSSPRLAGSYNEQFF. In DNA form, the CDR3 reads TGTGCCAGCAGCTCCCCCCGACTAGCGGGTTCCTACAATGAGCAGTTCTTC. Combining the CDR3 with reference TRBV7-3 and TRBJ2-1 gives the whole variable domain GAGVSQTPSNKVTEKGKYVELRCDPISGHTALYWYRQSLGQGPEFLIYFQGTGAADDSGLPNDRFFAVRPEGSVSTLKIQRTERGDSAVYLCASSSPRLAGSYNEQFFGPGTRLTVL.

DNA for the CDR3: TGTGCCAGCAACGACAGGGGGATACAGCCCCAGCATTTT. It translates to CASNDRGIQPQHF. The V and J genes are TRBV6-2 or TRBV6-3 and TRBJ1-5, with 9 positions matching TRBD1. The germline V gene has CDR1 MNHEY and CDR2 SVGEGT. The CDR3 is made up of 13 amino acids. V gave up 7 bases and J gave up 7 bases; unmatched junction bases: 5.

At least ten counts were recorded for this clonotype. This chain uses TRBV28 with TRBJ2-7; D gene ambiguous. Trimming shortened V by 1 base and J by 3 bases, and 13 bases separated the two germline ends. Germline V CDR1 and CDR2: MDHEN, SYDVKM. The CDR3 spans 15 residues. The CDR3 is CASSLSTAYSYEQYF. In DNA, the CDR3 is TGTGCCAGCAGTTTATCAACAGCATACAGCTACGAGCAGTACTTC. Full variable domain (outside the CDR3, taken from reference TRBV28 and TRBJ2-7): DVKVTQSSRYLVKRTGEKVFLECVQDMDHENMFWYRQDPGLGLRLIYFSYDVKMKEKGDIPEGYSVSREKKERFSLILESASTNQTSMYLCASSLSTAYSYEQYFGPGTRLTVT.

This clonotype occurred many times. This sequence joins TRBV11-2 and TRBJ2-1, with D perhaps TRBD1 or TRBD2 (6 bases each). Trimming left V 5 bases short and J 9 bases short, with 17 bases between. Germline CDR1 reads SGHAT; CDR2 reads FQNNGV. The length of the CDR3 is 14 residues. DNA for the CDR3: TGTGCCAGCAGCCCCCGAAAGGGGGGCATTGAGCAGTTCTTC. Residues: CASSPRKGGIEQFF.

This clonotype was counted at least ten times. The chain combines TRBV2 with TRBJ2-1; TRBD2 agrees at 9 bases. The germline V gene has CDR1 SNHLY and CDR2 FYNNEI. The CDR3 spans 15 residues. The J segment lost 4 bases and the V segment lost 3 bases, leaving 4 bases of the junction unmatched. The CDR3 bases are TGTGCCAGCAGTGACCCCGCGGGGGGGTACAATGAGCAGTTCTTC. It codes for CASSDPAGGYNEQFF. The whole variable domain, remainder taken from reference TRBV2 and TRBJ2-1, is EPEVTQTPSHQVTQMGQEVILRCVPISNHLYFYWYRQILGQKVEFLVSFYNNEISEKSEIFDDQFSVERPDGSNFTLKIRSTKLEDSAMYFCASSDPAGGYNEQFFGPGTRLTVL.

In its sample, this clonotype was seen many times. V and J are TRBV4-3 and TRBJ1-2; no reliable D call. From germline, CDR1 is LGHNA and CDR2 YSLEER. The CDR3 contains 15 residues. V was pared by 1 base and J by 2 bases, with 11 bases between. CDR3 coding DNA: TGCGCCAGCAGCCAAGTTCCGGGCTCGAACTATGGCTACACCTTC. It translates to CASSQVPGSNYGYTF.

This clonotype was seen at least ten times. The chain joins TRBV12-3 or TRBV12-4 to TRBJ1-5, with D unresolved. The CDR3 runs to 14 residues. V gave up 3 bases and J gave up 7 bases, with 13 bases separating them. CDR3 amino acids: CASSFLRVSQPQHF. In nucleotides, the CDR3 is TGTGCCAGCAGTTTCCTTAGGGTAAGCCAGCCCCAGCATTTT.

This clonotype was counted at least ten times. The chain carries TRBV4-3 and TRBJ2-4; D is possibly TRBD2 (7 bases). The ends were cut back, 0 bases at V and 3 bases at J, with 15 bases in the middle. This CDR3 contains 17 residues. Per the germline V gene, CDR1 is LGHNA and CDR2 is YSLEER. This CDR3 is CASSQDRGGGYKNIQYF. The CDR3 DNA is TGCGCCAGCAGCCAAGATCGAGGGGGGGGCTACAAAAACATTCAGTACTTC.

The chain employs TRBV7-6 and TRBJ2-7; D gene unclear. The germline CDR1 and CDR2 sequences are SGHVS and FNYEAQ. The V end lost 3 bases, the J end lost 3 bases, and 15 bases lay between the germline ends. The CDR3 is made up of 15 amino acids. In DNA form, the CDR3 reads TGTGCCAGCAGCTTTTCTGCTGAACAAAACTACGAGCAGTACTTC. This sequence encodes CASSFSAEQNYEQYF.

The chain carries TRBV4-3 and TRBJ2-2; D is perhaps TRBD2 (5 bases). Germline assignment: CDR1 LGHNA and CDR2 YSLEER. The ends were cut back, 4 bases at V and 4 bases at J, with 13 bases in the middle. This CDR3 is built from 15 residues. The CDR3 sequence: CASSLGLPGTGELFF. The CDR3, as DNA: TGCGCCAGCAGCCTTGGACTCCCGGGCACCGGGGAGCTGTTTTTT.

This clonotype has ten or more counts. The rearrangement links TRBV20-1 to TRBJ2-7; TRBD1 matches at 9 bases. The CDR3 runs 14 residues. V lost 5 bases to trimming and J lost 3 bases; unmatched junction nucleotides: 8. From germline, CDR1 is DFQATT and CDR2 SNEGSKA (reference sequence). The CDR3 spells CSAYRDRALYEQYF. The CDR3 DNA reads TGCAGTGCTTACCGGGACAGGGCCCTCTACGAGCAGTACTTC.

This clonotype was seen a few times. The J gene is TRBJ2-2, the V gene TRBV19, with 7 bases aligning to TRBD1. CDR1 LNHDA and CDR2 SQIVND come from the germline V gene (reference sequence). V was clipped by 5 bases and J by 1 base; unmatched bases: 7. This CDR3 is built from 16 residues. The CDR3 region is CASSLEGAVNTGELFF. The CDR3 bases are TGTGCCAGTAGTCTCGAGGGGGCAGTGAACACCGGGGAGCTGTTTTTT.

The sample holds many counts of this clonotype. This chain joins TRBV20-1 and TRBJ2-7; D not resolved. Trimming stripped 1 base from V and 0 bases from J, with 10 bases between. Germline V gene sequence: CDR1 DFQATT, CDR2 SNEGSKA (reference sequence). This CDR3 comprises 14 residues. CDR3 in amino acids: CSARGISSSYEQYF. In DNA form, the CDR3 reads TGCAGTGCTAGAGGCATCTCTAGCTCCTACGAGCAGTACTTC.

This clonotype was counted at least ten times. The chain recombines TRBV6-6 with TRBJ2-3; TRBD2 matches at 13 bases. After removal of 4 bases from V and 8 bases from J, the junction contained 6 bases not matched to a gene. CDR1 MNHNY and CDR2 SVGAGI come from the germline V gene (reference sequence). The CDR3 runs to 15 residues. CDR3 in DNA: TGTGCCAGCAGTTGGACTAGCGGGGGTACTGGTACGCAGTATTTT. Translation: CASSWTSGGTGTQYF.

The genes are TRBV7-9 and TRBJ2-2; TRBD1 might be the D (5 bases). The CDR3 is made up of 17 amino acids. Germline V gives CDR1 SEHNR, CDR2 FQNEAQ (reference sequence). The V end was cut by 5 bases, the J end by 0 bases, with 16 bases between. The CDR3 here is CASSRLPGQPNTGELFF. In nucleotides, the CDR3 is TGTGCCAGCAGCCGCCTCCCAGGACAACCGAACACCGGGGAGCTGTTTTTT.

This clonotype was seen at least ten times. The rearrangement links TRBV25-1 to TRBJ2-2; TRBD2 matches at 14 bases. The CDR3 is made up of 17 amino acids. Germline CDR1 reads MGHDK; CDR2 reads SYGVNS. V was pared by 3 bases and J by 4 bases, with 4 bases of the junction left unmatched. The CDR3 coding sequence is TGTGCCAGCAGTGACCCGGGACTAGCGGGGGTCACCGGGGAGCTGTTTTTT. It codes for CASSDPGLAGVTGELFF.

The table lists this clonotype with many counts. The V gene is TRBV28, the J gene TRBJ1-3, with D maybe TRBD1 (6 bases). V shed 7 bases and J shed 4 bases, with 11 bases lying between them. The germline CDR1 and CDR2 sequences are MDHEN and SYDVKM. CDR3 length: 13 amino acids. CDR3 sequence (DNA): TGTGCCAGCATGCAGGGGTCCGGAAACACCATATATTTT. Translated: CASMQGSGNTIYF.

This clonotype appeared many times. This chain uses TRBV10-3 with TRBJ2-7; D call uncertain. CDR3 size: 14 residues. V lost 5 bases, J lost 1 base, and 12 bases lay in between. The germline V gene has CDR1 ENHRY and CDR2 SYGVKD. The DNA of the CDR3 is TGTGCCATCAGTTCTCCCGGCGGTTCCTACGAGCAGTACTTC. Its protein is CAISSPGGSYEQYF.

Ten or more counts support this clonotype. The CDR3 here is CSARDVETQYF. For the CDR3, the DNA is TGCAGTGCTAGAGACGTGGAGACCCAGTACTTC. The rearrangement links TRBV20-1 to TRBJ2-5, with D hard to call. Deletions cut 0 bases from V and 5 bases from J, with 4 bases between. The CDR3 is 11 amino acids. Germline CDR1 reads DFQATT; CDR2 reads SNEGSKA (reference sequence).

The table lists this clonotype with many counts. The gene calls are TRBV6-2 or TRBV6-3 and TRBJ2-1, with D possibly matching TRBD1 (6 bases). The germline CDR1 and CDR2 sequences are MNHEY and SVGEGT. The length of the CDR3 is 17 residues. V shed 10 bases and J shed 6 bases, with 28 bases lying between them. CDR3 amino acids: CATSQGPLGSRTNEQFF. CDR3 coding DNA: TGTGCCACCTCCCAGGGGCCCCTTGGTAGCCGCACCAATGAGCAGTTCTTC.

As for this clonotype: Its ends do not fully match the called genes, so a read error is possible. The chain links TRBV23-1 to TRBJ1-4; a possible D gene is TRBD1 (6 bases). TRBV23-1 is assigned to the ORF class and has an uncertain function. This CDR3 contains 15 residues. The CDR3: CASSQSDRTGEKLFF. CDR3 DNA sequence: TGTGCCAGCAGTCAATCGGACAGAACGGGTGAAAAACTGTTTTTT.

The chain combines TRBV27 with TRBJ1-5; 7 bases agree with TRBD1. The CDR3 extends over 15 amino acids. V was pared by 8 bases and J by 3 bases, with 10 bases of the junction left unmatched. Germline V gene lookup returns CDR1 MNHEY and CDR2 SMNVEV (reference sequence). The CDR3 loop reads CASGRETGINQPQHF. CDR3 coding DNA: TGTGCCAGCGGGCGTGAGACAGGGATCAATCAGCCCCAGCATTTT.

This clonotype was seen many times. The chain combines TRBV3-1 with TRBJ1-1; 8 bases agree with TRBD1. The trim removed 3 bases at V and 4 bases at J, leaving 4 bases unmatched. CDR3 length: 14 amino acids. Germline V gene lookup returns CDR1 LGHDT and CDR2 YNNKEL (reference sequence). For the CDR3, the DNA is TGTGCCAGCAGCCAGCCTACAGGGGGCACTGAAGCTTTCTTT. This gives the protein CASSQPTGGTEAFF.

This clonotype was counted only a few times. V and J are TRBV11-2 and TRBJ2-3; a possible D gene is TRBD1 (6 bases). The CDR3 has 15 amino acids. V lost 5 bases and J 0 bases, leaving 12 bases between the germline ends. Per germline, CDR1 SGHAT and CDR2 FQNNGV. The CDR3 protein is CASSGRGPSTDTQYF. The CDR3 nucleotides are TGTGCCAGCAGCGGCAGGGGTCCTAGCACAGATACGCAGTATTTT.

The genes are TRBV7-6 and TRBJ2-2; D not certain. V lost 8 bases and J 5 bases, leaving 6 bases between the germline ends. The CDR3 has 11 residues. Germline V gives CDR1 SGHVS, CDR2 FNYEAQ. This chain's CDR3 is CASFGTGELFF. The DNA for the CDR3 is TGTGCCAGCTTCGGAACCGGGGAGCTGTTTTTT.